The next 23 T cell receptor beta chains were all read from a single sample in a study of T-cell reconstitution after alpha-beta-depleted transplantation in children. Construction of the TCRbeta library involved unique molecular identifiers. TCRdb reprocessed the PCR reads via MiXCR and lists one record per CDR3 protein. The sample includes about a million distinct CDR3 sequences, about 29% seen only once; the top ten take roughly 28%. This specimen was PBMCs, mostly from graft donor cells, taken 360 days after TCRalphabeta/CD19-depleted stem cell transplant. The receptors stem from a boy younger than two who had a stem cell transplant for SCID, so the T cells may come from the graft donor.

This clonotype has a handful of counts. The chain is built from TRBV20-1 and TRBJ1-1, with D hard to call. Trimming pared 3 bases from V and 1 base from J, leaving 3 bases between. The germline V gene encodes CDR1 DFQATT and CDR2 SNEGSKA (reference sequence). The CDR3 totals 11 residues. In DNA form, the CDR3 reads TGCAGTGCTAGCGCGAACACTGAAGCTTTCTTT. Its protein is CSASANTEAFF.

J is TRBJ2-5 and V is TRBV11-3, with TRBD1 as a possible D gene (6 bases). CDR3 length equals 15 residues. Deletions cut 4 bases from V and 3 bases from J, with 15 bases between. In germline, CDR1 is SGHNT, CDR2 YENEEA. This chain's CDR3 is CASSSSRTAEETQYF. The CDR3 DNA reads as TGTGCCAGCAGCTCATCCCGGACAGCTGAAGAGACCCAGTACTTC.

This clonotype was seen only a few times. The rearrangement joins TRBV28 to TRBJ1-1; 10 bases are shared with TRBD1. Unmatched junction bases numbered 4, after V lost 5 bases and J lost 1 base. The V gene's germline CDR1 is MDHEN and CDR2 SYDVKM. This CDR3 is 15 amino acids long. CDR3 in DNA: TGTGCCAGCAGTCCGGGGGACAGGGGGAACACTGAAGCTTTCTTT. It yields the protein CASSPGDRGNTEAFF. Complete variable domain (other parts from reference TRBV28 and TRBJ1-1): DVKVTQSSRYLVKRTGEKVFLECVQDMDHENMFWYRQDPGLGLRLIYFSYDVKMKEKGDIPEGYSVSREKKERFSLILESASTNQTSMYLCASSPGDRGNTEAFFGQGTRLTVV.

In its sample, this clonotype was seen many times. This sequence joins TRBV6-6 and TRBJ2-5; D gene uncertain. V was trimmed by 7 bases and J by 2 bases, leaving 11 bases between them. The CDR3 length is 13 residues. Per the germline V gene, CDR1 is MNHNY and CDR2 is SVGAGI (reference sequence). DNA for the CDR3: TGTGCCAGCAAGTCTGGCAAGCAAGAGACCCAGTACTTC. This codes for CASKSGKQETQYF.

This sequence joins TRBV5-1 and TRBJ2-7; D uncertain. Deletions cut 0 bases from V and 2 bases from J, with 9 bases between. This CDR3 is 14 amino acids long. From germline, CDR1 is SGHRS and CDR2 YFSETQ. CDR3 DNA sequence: TGCGCCAGCAGCTTGGGAGGTAACCCCTACGAGCAGTACTTC. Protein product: CASSLGGNPYEQYF.

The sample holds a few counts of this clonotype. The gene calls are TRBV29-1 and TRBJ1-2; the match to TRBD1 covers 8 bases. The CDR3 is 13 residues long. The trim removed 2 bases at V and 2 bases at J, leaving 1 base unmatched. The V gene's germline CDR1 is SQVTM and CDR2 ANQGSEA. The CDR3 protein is CSVENRGNYGYTF. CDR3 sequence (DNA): TGCAGCGTTGAAAACAGGGGGAACTATGGCTACACCTTC.

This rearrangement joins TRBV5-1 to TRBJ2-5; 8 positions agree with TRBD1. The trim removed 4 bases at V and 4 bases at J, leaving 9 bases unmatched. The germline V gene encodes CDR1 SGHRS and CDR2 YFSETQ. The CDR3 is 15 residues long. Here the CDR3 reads CASSVEGQVGETQYF. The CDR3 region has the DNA TGCGCCAGCAGCGTGGAGGGACAGGTGGGAGAGACCCAGTACTTC.

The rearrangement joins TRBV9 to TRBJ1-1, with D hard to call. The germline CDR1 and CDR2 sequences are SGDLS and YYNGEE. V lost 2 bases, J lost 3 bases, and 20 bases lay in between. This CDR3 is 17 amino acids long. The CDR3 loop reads CASSVRPGGGGYTEAFF. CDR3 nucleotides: TGTGCCAGCAGCGTTAGACCGGGTGGAGGAGGGTACACTGAAGCTTTCTTT.

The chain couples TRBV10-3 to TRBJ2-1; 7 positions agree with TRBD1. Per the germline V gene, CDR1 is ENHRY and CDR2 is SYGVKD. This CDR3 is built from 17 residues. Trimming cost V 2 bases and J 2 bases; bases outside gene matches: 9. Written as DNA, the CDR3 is TGTGCCATCAGTGAGGGTCCCTCAGGGGGAGCCTACAATGAGCAGTTCTTC. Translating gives CAISEGPSGGAYNEQFF.

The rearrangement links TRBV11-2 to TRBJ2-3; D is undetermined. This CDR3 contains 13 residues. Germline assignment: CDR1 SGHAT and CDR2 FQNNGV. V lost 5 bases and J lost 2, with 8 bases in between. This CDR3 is CASSPRHTDTQYF. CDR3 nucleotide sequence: TGTGCCAGCAGCCCACGGCACACAGATACGCAGTATTTT.

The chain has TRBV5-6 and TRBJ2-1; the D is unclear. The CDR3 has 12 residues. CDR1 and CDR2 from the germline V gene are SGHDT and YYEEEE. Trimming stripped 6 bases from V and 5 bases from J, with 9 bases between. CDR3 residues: CASTPRNNEQFF. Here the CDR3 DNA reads TGTGCCAGCACTCCCAGGAACAATGAGCAGTTCTTC.

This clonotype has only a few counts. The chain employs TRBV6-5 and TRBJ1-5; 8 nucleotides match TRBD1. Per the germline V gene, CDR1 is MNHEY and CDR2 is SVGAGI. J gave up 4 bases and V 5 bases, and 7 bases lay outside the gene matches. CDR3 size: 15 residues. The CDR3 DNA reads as TGTGCCAGCAGTACTAACAGGGGGAAAAATCAGCCCCAGCATTTT. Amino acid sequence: CASSTNRGKNQPQHF.

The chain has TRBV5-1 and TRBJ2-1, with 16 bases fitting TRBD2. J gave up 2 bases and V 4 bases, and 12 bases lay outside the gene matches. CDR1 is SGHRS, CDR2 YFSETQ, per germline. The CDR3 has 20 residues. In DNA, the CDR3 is TGCGCCAGCAGCCAAACCCTTCCCGGGACTAGCGGGGGGGCCTACAATGAGCAGTTCTTC. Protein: CASSQTLPGTSGGAYNEQFF.

The CDR3 DNA reads as TGTGCCAGCAGTTTACTGGGGCAGCCTGAAAAACTGTTTTTT. As protein: CASSLLGQPEKLFF. The gene calls are TRBV27 and TRBJ1-4; the D gene is possibly TRBD1 (5 bases). The CDR3 covers 14 residues. The V end lost 2 bases, the J end lost 7 bases, and 11 bases lay between the germline ends. The germline gives CDR1 MNHEY, CDR2 SMNVEV (reference sequence).

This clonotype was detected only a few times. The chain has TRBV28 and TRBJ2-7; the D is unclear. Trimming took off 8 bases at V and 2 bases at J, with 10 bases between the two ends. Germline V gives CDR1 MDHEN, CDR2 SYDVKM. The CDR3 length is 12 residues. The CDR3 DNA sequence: TGTGCCAGCCAGGACGGAGCCTACGAGCAGTACTTC. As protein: CASQDGAYEQYF.

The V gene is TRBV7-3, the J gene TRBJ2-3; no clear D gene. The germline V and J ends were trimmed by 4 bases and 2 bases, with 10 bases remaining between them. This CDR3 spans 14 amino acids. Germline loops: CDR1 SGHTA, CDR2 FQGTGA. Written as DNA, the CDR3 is TGTGCCAGCAGCTCAAAAGGCCCCACAGATACGCAGTATTTT. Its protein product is CASSSKGPTDTQYF.

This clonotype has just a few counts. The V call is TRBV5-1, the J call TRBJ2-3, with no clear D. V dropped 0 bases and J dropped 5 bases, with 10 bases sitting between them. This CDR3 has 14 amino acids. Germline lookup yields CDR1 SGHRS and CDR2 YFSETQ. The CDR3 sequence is CASSLGSPGDTQYF. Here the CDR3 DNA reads TGCGCCAGCAGCTTGGGCAGCCCCGGAGATACGCAGTATTTT.

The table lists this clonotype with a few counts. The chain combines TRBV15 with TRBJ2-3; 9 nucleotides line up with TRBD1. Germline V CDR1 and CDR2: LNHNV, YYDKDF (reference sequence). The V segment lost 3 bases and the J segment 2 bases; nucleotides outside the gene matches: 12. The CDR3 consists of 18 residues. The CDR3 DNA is TGTGCCACCAGCAGGAGGGACAGGGCGCGCAGTTCCACAGATACGCAGTATTTT. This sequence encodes CATSRRDRARSSTDTQYF.

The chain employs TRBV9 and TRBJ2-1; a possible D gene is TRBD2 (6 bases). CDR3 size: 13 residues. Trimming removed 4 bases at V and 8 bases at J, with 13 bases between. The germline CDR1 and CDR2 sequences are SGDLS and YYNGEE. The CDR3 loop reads CASSLTWGDEQFF. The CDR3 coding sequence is TGTGCCAGCAGCCTCACGTGGGGGGATGAGCAGTTCTTC. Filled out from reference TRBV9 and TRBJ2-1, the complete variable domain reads DSGVTQTPKHLITATGQRVTLRCSPRSGDLSVYWYQQSLDQGLQFLIQYYNGEERAKGNILERFSAQQFPDLHSELNLSSLELGDSALYFCASSLTWGDEQFFGPGTRLTVL.

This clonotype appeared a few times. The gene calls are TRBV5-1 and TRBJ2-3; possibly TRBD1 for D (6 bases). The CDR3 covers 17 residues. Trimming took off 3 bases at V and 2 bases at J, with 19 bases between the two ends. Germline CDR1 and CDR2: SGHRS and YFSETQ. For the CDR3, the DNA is TGCGCCAGCAGCTCCCCGGTCCGAGACAGGACCACAGATACGCAGTATTTT. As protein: CASSSPVRDRTTDTQYF.

Written as DNA, the CDR3 is TGTGCCAGCAGTGGATTCAGGTCTTCCTACGAGCAGTACTTC. As protein: CASSGFRSSYEQYF. The chain combines TRBV2 with TRBJ2-7; D is undetermined. The CDR3 extends over 14 amino acids. Germline CDR1 reads SNHLY; CDR2 reads FYNNEI. V was shortened by 4 bases and J by 1 base, with 11 bases between the two germline ends.

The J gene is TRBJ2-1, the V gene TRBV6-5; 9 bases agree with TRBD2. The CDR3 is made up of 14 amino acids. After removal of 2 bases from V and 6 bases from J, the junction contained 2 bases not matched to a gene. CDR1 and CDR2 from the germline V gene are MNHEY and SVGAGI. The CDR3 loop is CASSYGTSSNEQFF. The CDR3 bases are TGTGCCAGCAGTTACGGGACTAGCAGCAATGAGCAGTTCTTC.

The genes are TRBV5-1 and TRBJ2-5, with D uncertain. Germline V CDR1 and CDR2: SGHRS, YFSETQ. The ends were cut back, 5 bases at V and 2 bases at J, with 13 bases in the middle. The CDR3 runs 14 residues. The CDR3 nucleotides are TGCGCCAGCAGAGGTAGCTACCTACAAGAGACCCAGTACTTC. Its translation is CASRGSYLQETQYF.